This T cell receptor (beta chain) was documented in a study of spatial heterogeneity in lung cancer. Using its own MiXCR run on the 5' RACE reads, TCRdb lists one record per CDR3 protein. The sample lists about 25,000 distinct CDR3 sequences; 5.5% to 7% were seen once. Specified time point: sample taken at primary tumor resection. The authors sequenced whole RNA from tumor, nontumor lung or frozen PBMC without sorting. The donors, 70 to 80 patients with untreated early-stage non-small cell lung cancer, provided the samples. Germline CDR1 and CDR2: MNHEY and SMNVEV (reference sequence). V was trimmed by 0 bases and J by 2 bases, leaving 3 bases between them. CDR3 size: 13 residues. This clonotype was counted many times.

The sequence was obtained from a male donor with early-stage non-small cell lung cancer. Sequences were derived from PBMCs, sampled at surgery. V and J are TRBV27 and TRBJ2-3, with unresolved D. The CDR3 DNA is TGTGCCAGCAGTTTATCCGTCACAGATACGCAGTATTTT. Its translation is CASSLSVTDTQYF.